This TCR beta chain appears in the sequencing data of a study of beta chain features in type 1 diabetes. Broader study findings: Across all four CD4+ subsets, people with type 1 diabetes showed modestly shorter TCRB CDR3s.

This clone was seen more than once but under ten times. Its antigen is not known. Deletions cut 8 bases from V and 11 bases from J, with 12 bases between. The germline gives CDR1 SEHNR, CDR2 FQNEAQ (reference sequence). The CDR3 loop spans 10 amino acids. Investigators reverse transcribed all isolated RNA, so they sequenced expressed TCRB transcripts. Clones were sequenced by immunoSEQ multiplex PCR, and TCRdb holds only the in-frame ones, with some missing. The data contain hundreds of thousands of clones, around an eighth of them singletons. This clonotype originated in a man aged 18-30 years with type 1 diabetes. The chain joins TRBV7-9 to TRBJ1-1; TRBD1 is a possible D gene (5 bases). Sample: naive CD4+ T cells from blood. The CDR3 nucleotides are TGTGCCAGCGGGGCCCGAGGGGCTTTCTTT. Translation: CASGARGAFF.